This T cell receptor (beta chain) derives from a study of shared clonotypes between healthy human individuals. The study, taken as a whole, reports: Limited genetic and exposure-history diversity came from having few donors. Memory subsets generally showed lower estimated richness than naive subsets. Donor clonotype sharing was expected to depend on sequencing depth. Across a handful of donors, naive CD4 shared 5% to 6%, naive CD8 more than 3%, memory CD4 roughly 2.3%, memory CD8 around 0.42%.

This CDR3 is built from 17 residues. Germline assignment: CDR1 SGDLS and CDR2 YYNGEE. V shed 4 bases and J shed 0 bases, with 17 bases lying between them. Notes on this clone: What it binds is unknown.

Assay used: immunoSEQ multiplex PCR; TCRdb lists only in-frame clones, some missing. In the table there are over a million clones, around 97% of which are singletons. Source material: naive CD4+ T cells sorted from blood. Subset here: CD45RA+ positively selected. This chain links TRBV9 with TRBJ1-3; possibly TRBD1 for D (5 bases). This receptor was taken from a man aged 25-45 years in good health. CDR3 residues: CASSLFATEGSGNTIYF. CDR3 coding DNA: TGTGCCAGCAGCCTATTCGCGACAGAGGGCTCTGGAAACACCATATATTTT. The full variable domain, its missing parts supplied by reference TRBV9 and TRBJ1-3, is DSGVTQTPKHLITATGQRVTLRCSPRSGDLSVYWYQQSLDQGLQFLIQYYNGEERAKGNILERFSAQQFPDLHSELNLSSLELGDSALYFCASSLFATEGSGNTIYFGEGSWLTVV.